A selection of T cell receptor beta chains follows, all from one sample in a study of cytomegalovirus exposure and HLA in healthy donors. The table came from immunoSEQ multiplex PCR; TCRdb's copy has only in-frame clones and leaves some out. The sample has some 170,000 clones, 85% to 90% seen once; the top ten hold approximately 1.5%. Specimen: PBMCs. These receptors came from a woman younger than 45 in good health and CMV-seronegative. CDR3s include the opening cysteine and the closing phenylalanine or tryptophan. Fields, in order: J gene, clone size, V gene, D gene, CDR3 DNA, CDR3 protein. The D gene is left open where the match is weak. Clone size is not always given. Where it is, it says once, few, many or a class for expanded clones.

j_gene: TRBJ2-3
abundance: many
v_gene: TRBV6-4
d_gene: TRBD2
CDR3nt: TGTGCCAGCAGTGAAAAAGCGGGGGGGCCAGATACGCAGTATTTT
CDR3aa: CASSEKAGGPDTQYF

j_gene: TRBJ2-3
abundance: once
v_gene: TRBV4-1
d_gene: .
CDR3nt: TGCGCCAGCAGTCGGGGATCTACAGATACGCAGTATTTT
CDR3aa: CASSRGSTDTQYF

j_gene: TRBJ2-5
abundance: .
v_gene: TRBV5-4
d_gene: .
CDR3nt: TGTGCCAGCAGCCCGGGACTGTTACAAGAGACCCAGTACTTC
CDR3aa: CASSPGLLQETQYF

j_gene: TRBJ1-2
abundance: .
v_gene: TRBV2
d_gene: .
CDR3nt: TGTGCCAGCAGCGGAATACCCCGCCAAGGGGGAGGGTATGGCTACACCTTC
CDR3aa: CASSGIPRQGGGYGYTF

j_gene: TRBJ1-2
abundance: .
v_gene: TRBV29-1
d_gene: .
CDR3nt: TGCAGCGTTAGGGAAGGGGCGCCGGGCTACACCTTC
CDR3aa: CSVREGAPGYTF

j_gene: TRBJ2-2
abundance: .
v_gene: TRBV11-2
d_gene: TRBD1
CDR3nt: TGTGCCAGCAGCACCCGACAGGGGGGGCCCGGGGAGCTGTTTTTT
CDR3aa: CASSTRQGGPGELFF

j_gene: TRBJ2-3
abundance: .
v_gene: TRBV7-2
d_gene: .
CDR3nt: TGTGCCAGCAGCCAAGGGGGGGCGTCGGGTACGCAGTATTTT
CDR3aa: CASSQGGASGTQYF

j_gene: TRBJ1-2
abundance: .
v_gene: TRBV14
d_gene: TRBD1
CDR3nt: TGTGCCAGCAGCCAAGTGGCACAGGGGATAAATGGCTACACCTTC
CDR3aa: CASSQVAQGINGYTF

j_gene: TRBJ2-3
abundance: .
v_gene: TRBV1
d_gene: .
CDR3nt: TGCACCAGCAGGACAGAGGCTACTAGCGGGGGGTCTAGCACAGATACGCAGTATTTT
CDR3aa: CTSRTEATSGGSSTDTQYF

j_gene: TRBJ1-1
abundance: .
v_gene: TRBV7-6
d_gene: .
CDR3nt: TGTGCCAGCAGCCTTAGTCAGAACACTGAAGCTTTCTTT
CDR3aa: CASSLSQNTEAFF

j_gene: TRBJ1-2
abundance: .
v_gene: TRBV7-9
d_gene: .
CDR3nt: TGTGCCAGCAGCTTAGGGGCAGGGATTTTACCCTATGGCTACACCTTC
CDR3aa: CASSLGAGILPYGYTF

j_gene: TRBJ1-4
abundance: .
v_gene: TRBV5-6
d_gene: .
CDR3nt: TGTGCCAGCAGCGGGCCAACTAATGAAAAACTGTTTTTT
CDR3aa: CASSGPTNEKLFF

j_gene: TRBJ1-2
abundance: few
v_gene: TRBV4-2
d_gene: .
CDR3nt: TGTGCCAGCACCTCAGGACAGACCTATGGCTACACCTTC
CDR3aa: CASTSGQTYGYTF

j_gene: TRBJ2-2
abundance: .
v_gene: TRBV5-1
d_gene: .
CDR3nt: TGCGCCAGCAGCCGCGACACAGGTTTCGGACCCACCGGGGAGCTGTTTTTT
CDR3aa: CASSRDTGFGPTGELFF

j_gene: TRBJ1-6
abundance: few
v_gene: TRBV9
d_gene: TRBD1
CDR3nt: TGTGCCAGCAGCATCAACCCCGGGACAGAGACCTCACCCCTCCACTTT
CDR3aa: CASSINPGTETSPLHF

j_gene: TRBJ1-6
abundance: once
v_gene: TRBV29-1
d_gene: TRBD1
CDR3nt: TGCAGCGTAAGACAGGGGCCAGTCGGTTCACCCCTCCACTTT
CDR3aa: CSVRQGPVGSPLHF

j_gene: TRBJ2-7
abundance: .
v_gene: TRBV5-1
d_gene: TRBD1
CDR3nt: TGCGCCAGCAGCTCCTCGGGACAGGGGGGCGAGCAGTACTTC
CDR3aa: CASSSSGQGGEQYF

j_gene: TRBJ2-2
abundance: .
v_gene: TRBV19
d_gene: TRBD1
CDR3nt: TGTGCCAGTAGTCCCGGGACAGGGGTAGCCGGGGAGCTGTTTTTT
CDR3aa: CASSPGTGVAGELFF

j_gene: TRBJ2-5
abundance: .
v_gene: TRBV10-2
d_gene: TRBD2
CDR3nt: TGCGCCAGCAGTGAGTTTGGTCGGTCTGCGGGGGGGCACCAAGAGACCCAGTACTTC
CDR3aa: CASSEFGRSAGGHQETQYF

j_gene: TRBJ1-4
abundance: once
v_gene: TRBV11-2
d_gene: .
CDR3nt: TGTGCCAGCAGCTTAGATGTCGGAACTAATGAAAAACTGTTTTTT
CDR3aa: CASSLDVGTNEKLFF

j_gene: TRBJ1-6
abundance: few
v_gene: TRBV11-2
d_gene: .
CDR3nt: TGTGCCAGCAGCTTAGATGGGCACAAATCTTCACCCCTCCACTTT
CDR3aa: CASSLDGHKSSPLHF

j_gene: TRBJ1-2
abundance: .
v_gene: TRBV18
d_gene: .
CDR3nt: TGTGCCAGCTCGGTCCAGATTTCTAACTATGGCTACACCTTC
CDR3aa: CASSVQISNYGYTF

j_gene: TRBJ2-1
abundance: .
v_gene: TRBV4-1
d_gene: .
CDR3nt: TGCGCCAGCAGCCAAGAAGATCTCAGTGAGCAGTTCTTC
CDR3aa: CASSQEDLSEQFF

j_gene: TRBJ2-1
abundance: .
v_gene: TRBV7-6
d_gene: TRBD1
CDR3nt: TGTGCCAGCAGACCGCCGGGACAGGGCAACAATGAGCAGTTCTTC
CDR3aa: CASRPPGQGNNEQFF

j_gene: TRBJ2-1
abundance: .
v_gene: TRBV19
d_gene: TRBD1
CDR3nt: TGTGCCAGTAAGACGGACAGGGGTGCCTACAATGAGCAGTTCTTC
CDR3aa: CASKTDRGAYNEQFF

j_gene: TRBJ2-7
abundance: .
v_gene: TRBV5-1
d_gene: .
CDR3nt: TGCGCCAGCAGCATACGCCGGGCCTACGAGCAGTACTTC
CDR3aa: CASSIRRAYEQYF

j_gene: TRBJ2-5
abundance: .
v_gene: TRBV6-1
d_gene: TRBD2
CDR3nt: TGTGCCAGCAGTGAAGCGGCGGGGGGGGCGTTGGAGACCCAGTACTTC
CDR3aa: CASSEAAGGALETQYF

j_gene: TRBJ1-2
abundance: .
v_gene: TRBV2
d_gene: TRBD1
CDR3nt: TGTGCCAGAGTGACAGGGGCCTATGGCTACACCTTC
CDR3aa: CARVTGAYGYTF

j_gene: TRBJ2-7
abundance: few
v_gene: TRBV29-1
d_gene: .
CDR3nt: TGCAGCGTTGTTTGGCAGATTAATCCCTACGAGCAGTACTTC
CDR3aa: CSVVWQINPYEQYF

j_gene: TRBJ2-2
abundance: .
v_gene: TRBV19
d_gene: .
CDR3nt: TGTGCCAGTGCTAATCACAGGGCTGGAGAGAAGACTAACACCGGGGAGCTGTTTTTT
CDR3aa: CASANHRAGEKTNTGELFF

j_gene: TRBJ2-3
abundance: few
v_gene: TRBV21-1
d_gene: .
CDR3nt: TGTGCCAGCAGACGAGGTCGGGGACAGGGGTTAGATACGCAGTATTTT
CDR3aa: CASRRGRGQGLDTQYF

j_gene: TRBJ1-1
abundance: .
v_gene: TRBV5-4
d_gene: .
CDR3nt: TGTGCCAGCAGCGGGGGGACGCTCCGGACTGAAGCTTTCTTT
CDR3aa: CASSGGTLRTEAFF

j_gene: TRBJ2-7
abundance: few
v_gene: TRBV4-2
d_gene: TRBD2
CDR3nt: TGTGCCAGCAGCCAAGGACTAGCGGGGGGTTACGAGCAGTACTTC
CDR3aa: CASSQGLAGGYEQYF

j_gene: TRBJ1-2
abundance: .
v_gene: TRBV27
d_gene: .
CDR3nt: TGTGCCAGCAGTTTATCGATGGCAGGGTTTAACTATGGCTACACCTTC
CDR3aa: CASSLSMAGFNYGYTF

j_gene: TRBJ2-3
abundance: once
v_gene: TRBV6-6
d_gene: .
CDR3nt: TGTGCCAGCAGTCCAAGGTTAGCTACGCAGTATTTT
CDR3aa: CASSPRLATQYF

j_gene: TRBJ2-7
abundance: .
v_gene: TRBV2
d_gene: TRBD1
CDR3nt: TGTGCCAGCAATAGGGACAGGGGTACCTACGAGCAGTACTTC
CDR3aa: CASNRDRGTYEQYF

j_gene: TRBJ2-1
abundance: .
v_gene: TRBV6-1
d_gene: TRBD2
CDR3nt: TGTGCCAGCAGGGCGGGGGGAACGGTAGGTGAGCAGTTCTTC
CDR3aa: CASRAGGTVGEQFF

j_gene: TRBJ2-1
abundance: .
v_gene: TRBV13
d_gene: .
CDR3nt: TGTGCCAGCAGCTTACGCCTCTCGGGTTGGGTACAAACCGACAATGAGCAGTTCTTC
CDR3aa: CASSLRLSGWVQTDNEQFF

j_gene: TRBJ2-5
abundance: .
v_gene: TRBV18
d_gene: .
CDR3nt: TGTGCCAGCTCACCCACAGGAGCTAAAGAGACCCAGTACTTC
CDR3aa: CASSPTGAKETQYF

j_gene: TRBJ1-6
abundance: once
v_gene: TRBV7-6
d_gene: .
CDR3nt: TGTGCCAGCAGTCCGCAGGGTTCTTCTCAGAGCTCCTATAATTCACCCCTCCACTTT
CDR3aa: CASSPQGSSQSSYNSPLHF

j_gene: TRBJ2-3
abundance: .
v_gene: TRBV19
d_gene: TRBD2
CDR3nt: TGTGCCAGTACGGGAGGGTTAATAGATACGCAGTATTTT
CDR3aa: CASTGGLIDTQYF

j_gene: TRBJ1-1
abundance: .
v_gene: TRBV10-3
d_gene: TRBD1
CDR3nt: TGTGCCATCGGACAGGGGGCTGGGAACACTGAAGCTTTCTTT
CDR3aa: CAIGQGAGNTEAFF

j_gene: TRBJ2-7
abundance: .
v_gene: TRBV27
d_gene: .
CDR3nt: TGTGCCAGTTCGACAGGCTACGAGCAGTACTTC
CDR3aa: CASSTGYEQYF

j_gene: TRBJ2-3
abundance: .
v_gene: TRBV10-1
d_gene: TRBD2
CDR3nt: TGCGCCAGCAGTTCTAGCGGGGGTTTGGATACGCAGTATTTT
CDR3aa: CASSSSGGLDTQYF

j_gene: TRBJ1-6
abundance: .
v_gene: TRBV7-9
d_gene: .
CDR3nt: TGTGCCAGCAGCTTCGAGGAATCACCCCTCCACTTT
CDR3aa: CASSFEESPLHF

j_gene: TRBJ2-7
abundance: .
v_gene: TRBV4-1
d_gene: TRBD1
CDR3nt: TGCGCCAGCAGCCGAGCCGGGACAGGGTCCTACGAGCAGTACTTC
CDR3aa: CASSRAGTGSYEQYF

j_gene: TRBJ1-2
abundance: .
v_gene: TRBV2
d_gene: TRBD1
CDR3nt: TGTGCCAGCAGCGCTGACAGGGACGTCGGCTACACCTTC
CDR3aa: CASSADRDVGYTF

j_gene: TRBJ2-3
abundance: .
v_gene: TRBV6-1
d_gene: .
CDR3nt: TGTGCCAGCAGTGAAGGGGGAATGGGAACAGGGCTAACCTTCACAGATACGCAGTATTTT
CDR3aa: CASSEGGMGTGLTFTDTQYF

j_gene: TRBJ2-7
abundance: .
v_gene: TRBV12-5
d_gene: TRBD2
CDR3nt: TGTGCTAGTGGTGGAGGGACTAGCGGGACCTACGAGCAGTACTTC
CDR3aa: CASGGGTSGTYEQYF

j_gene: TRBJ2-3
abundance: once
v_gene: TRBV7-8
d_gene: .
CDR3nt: TGTGCCAGCAGCTTAGTTGGCCGCACAGATACGCAGTATTTT
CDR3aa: CASSLVGRTDTQYF

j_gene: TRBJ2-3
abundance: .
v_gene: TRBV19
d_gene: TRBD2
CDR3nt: TGTGCCAGTAGTACCCCTAGCGGGGGTAGGACAGATACGCAGTATTTT
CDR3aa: CASSTPSGGRTDTQYF

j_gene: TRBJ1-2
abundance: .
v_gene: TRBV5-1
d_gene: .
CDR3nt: TGCGCCAGCAGCTTGGCCCCCCAGTCTGACTATGGCTACACCTTC
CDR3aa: CASSLAPQSDYGYTF

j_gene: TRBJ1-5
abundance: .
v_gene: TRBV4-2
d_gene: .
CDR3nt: TGTGCCAGCAGCCAAGTTTTAAACCCCAGGGAGGTTCAGCCCCAGCATTTT
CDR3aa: CASSQVLNPREVQPQHF

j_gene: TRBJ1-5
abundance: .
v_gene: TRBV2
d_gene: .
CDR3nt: TGTGCCAGCAGTGAAGAACAGGCGGCGGATCAGCCCCAGCATTTT
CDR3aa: CASSEEQAADQPQHF